This TCR beta chain was obtained from a study of blood T cell repertoires in COVID-19. V dropped 4 bases and J dropped 1; count of bases not matched to a gene: 8. This CDR3 region has 15 residues. Germline lookup yields CDR1 SGHRS and CDR2 YFSETQ. The repertoire was sequenced with immunoSEQ multiplex PCR; TCRdb's copy has only in-frame clones and lacks some. This table has 350,000 to 400,000 clones, about nine tenths appearing once. The TCR comes from a woman aged 40 to 50 who had been exposed to COVID-19. Source material: PBMCs or T cells enriched from blood (not recorded which). The chain has TRBV5-1 and TRBJ2-7; 7 bases are shared with TRBD1. CDR3 coding DNA: TGCGCCAGCAGCCCTCGGGACAGACAATCCTACGAGCAGTACTTC. Its translation: CASSPRDRQSYEQYF.